The text below deals with one T cell receptor (beta chain). What it recognizes is unknown. Amplification of the TCR beta CDR3 regions used RNA transcripts (as template). HTBI primers served in a first-round RT-PCR, which a second-round multiplex PCR followed. Each CDR3 protein gets one entry after TCRdb re-called the multiplex PCR reads with MiXCR. The sample consists of 900,000 to 1,200,000 distinct CDR3 sequences, about 36% of them appearing once. The CDR3 contains 18 residues. Germline CDR1 and CDR2: MNHEY and SVGEGT. Trimming took 5 bases from V and 1 from J; bases not matched to a gene: 9. Patients were excluded if they had other autoimmune diseases or uncontrolled infections, and likewise if pregnancy or lactation applied. This specimen comes from a study of Graves' ophthalmopathy and Graves' hyperthyroidism. Study as a whole: Hyperthyroidism counted as stable given no ophthalmopathy within 18 months of follow-up.

Whole-study findings and limits: Most clonotypes expanded in thyroid above 0.001 frequency were present in blood too.

This sequence joins TRBV6-2 or TRBV6-3 and TRBJ2-6; 9 nucleotides align to TRBD2. This receptor was taken from an adult man with Graves' hyperthyroidism. Sample: peripheral blood or thyroid tissue (not recorded which). The CDR3 here is CASSPASGVRSGANVLTF. The CDR3 nucleotides are TGTGCCAGCAGTCCTGCTAGCGGGGTTAGATCTGGGGCCAACGTCCTGACTTTC.